Presented here are 22 T cell receptor beta chains from one specimen sequenced in a study of T cell repertoires in cytomegalovirus infection. MiXCR, applied by TCRdb to the reads, yields one record per CDR3 protein. The table lists around 710,000 distinct CDR3 sequences, roughly 28% of them singletons. These receptors' antigens are unknown. The source was cultured CD8+ T cells from PBMCs, collected from culture after CMV antigen stimulation. These receptors originate from a human donor in good health (CMV status not recorded). Some clones in this sample may be carry-over from other donors' samples.

The CDR3 loop reads CASKGQISGVKETQYF. The CDR3 region has the DNA TGCGCCAGCAAAGGTCAGATTAGCGGGGTCAAAGAGACCCAGTACTTC. The chain uses TRBV10-2 and TRBJ2-5; 8 nucleotides match TRBD2. The CDR3 spans 16 residues. V shed 7 bases and J 3 bases; nucleotides not matched to a gene: 13. Germline V gene sequence: CDR1 WSHSY, CDR2 SAAADI.

This clonotype has just a few counts. The V and J genes are TRBV9 and TRBJ2-3, with 8 nucleotides matching TRBD2. CDR1 and CDR2 (germline): SGDLS, YYNGEE. Trimming at V came to 3 bases and at J to 5 bases, leaving 5 bases not matched to a gene. This CDR3 is built from 14 residues. The CDR3 reads CASSETGGRDTQYF. CDR3 coding DNA: TGTGCCAGCAGCGAAACGGGGGGGCGAGATACGCAGTATTTT.

This sequence joins TRBV6-5 and TRBJ1-1; D is perhaps TRBD1 (5 bases). The CDR3 totals 15 residues. The germline V and J ends were trimmed by 0 bases and 7 bases, with 15 bases remaining between them. Germline lookup yields CDR1 MNHEY and CDR2 SVGAGI. CDR3 region: CASSYSSYRHDEAFF. The CDR3 DNA reads as TGTGCCAGCAGTTACTCGTCCTACAGGCACGATGAAGCTTTCTTT.

The chain uses TRBV25-1 and TRBJ1-4, with D possibly matching TRBD1 (5 bases). The CDR3 is 15 residues long. CDR1 is MGHDK and CDR2 is SYGVNS in the germline V gene. Trimming took off 4 bases at V and 4 bases at J, with 13 bases between the two ends. Here the CDR3 reads CASSVRERGNEKLFF. CDR3 coding DNA: TGTGCCAGCAGTGTCCGGGAGAGGGGTAATGAAAAACTGTTTTTT.

V gene TRBV6-1 combines with J gene TRBJ2-7, with D unresolved. The CDR3 loop spans 15 amino acids. Trimming cost V 2 bases and J 0 bases, with 11 bases left between them. Per the germline V gene, CDR1 is MNHNS and CDR2 is SASEGT. The CDR3 loop reads CASSELALSSYEQYF. The CDR3 nucleotides read TGTGCCAGCAGTGAACTTGCTCTTAGCTCCTACGAGCAGTACTTC.

The V gene is TRBV4-1, the J gene TRBJ2-7; D might be TRBD2 (7 bases). CDR3 length equals 14 residues. Germline V gene sequence: CDR1 MGHRA, CDR2 YSYEKL. The ends were cut back, 1 base at V and 5 bases at J, with 12 bases in the middle. The DNA for the CDR3 is TGCGCCAGCAGCCAAGGAGGGGGGGCCAACGAGCAGTACTTC. Translated, it gives CASSQGGGANEQYF.

This clonotype was counted between two and nine times. The chain has TRBV12-3 or TRBV12-4 and TRBJ2-2, with TRBD2 as a possible D gene (5 bases). Trimming removed 5 bases from V and 6 bases from J, with 25 bases in between. The CDR3 spans 18 residues. This CDR3 is CASSLPGIPTGLPGELFF. In DNA, the CDR3 is TGTGCCAGCAGTCTCCCGGGAATACCAACGGGCCTCCCCGGGGAGCTGTTTTTT.

This clonotype was seen once. The J gene is TRBJ1-1, the V gene TRBV4-1, with a weak D call TRBD1 (6 bases). Germline V gene sequence: CDR1 MGHRA, CDR2 YSYEKL. CDR3 length: 15 amino acids. The V and J ends lost 0 bases and 4 bases respectively, with 12 bases between them. The CDR3 here is CASSQEGGRATEAFF. The CDR3 DNA follows: TGCGCCAGCAGCCAAGAAGGGGGTAGGGCCACTGAAGCTTTCTTT.

V usage is TRBV7-9 and J usage is TRBJ2-1, with 7 bases aligning to TRBD1. The CDR3 has 13 amino acids. Germline CDR1 SEHNR, CDR2 FQNEAQ (reference sequence). V lost 7 bases, J lost 6 bases, and 6 bases stayed unmatched. As DNA, the CDR3 is TGTGCCAGCATTGAGGGGGCCCTCAATGAGCAGTTCTTC. It codes for CASIEGALNEQFF.

The sample holds a few counts of this clonotype. For the CDR3, the DNA is TGTGCCAGCAGCCAAGCTGACAGGGGGCTAGAGACCCAGTACTTC. It is translated as CASSQADRGLETQYF. The chain combines TRBV3-1 with TRBJ2-5, with TRBD1 matching 10 bases. Losses at the gene ends were 1 base for V and 4 bases for J; bases not matched to a gene: 3. Per germline, CDR1 LGHDT and CDR2 YNNKEL (reference sequence). This CDR3 contains 15 residues.

The chain recombines TRBV12-3 or TRBV12-4 with TRBJ2-7; D possibly uses TRBD1 or TRBD2 (5 bases each). There are 13 residues in the CDR3. V was cut by 6 bases and J by 3 bases, with 12 bases left in between. The CDR3 protein is CASRLGTYYEQYF. CDR3 in DNA: TGTGCCAGCAGGTTGGGGACGTACTACGAGCAGTACTTC.

A few counts support this clonotype. The rearrangement links TRBV6-2 or TRBV6-3 to TRBJ2-3, with 8 bases lining up with TRBD2. Germline V gives CDR1 MNHEY, CDR2 SVGEGT. The V segment lost 4 bases and the J segment 4 bases; nucleotides outside the gene matches: 4. The CDR3 runs 14 residues. CDR3 residues: CASSSGGGPDTQYF. DNA of the CDR3: TGTGCCAGCAGTTCCGGGGGGGGCCCAGATACGCAGTATTTT.

This sequence joins TRBV5-1 and TRBJ2-1; D might be TRBD1 (6 bases). The length of the CDR3 is 18 residues. Trimming took off 5 bases at V and 4 bases at J, with 25 bases between the two ends. Germline V lookup: CDR1 SGHRS, CDR2 YFSETQ. CDR3 bases: TGCGCCAGCAGTTATAGGACAGCGTCTGCTTACCGGTACAATGAGCAGTTCTTC. This codes for CASSYRTASAYRYNEQFF. Drawing the rest from reference TRBV5-1 and TRBJ2-1, the complete variable domain is KAGVTQTPRYLIKTRGQQVTLSCSPISGHRSVSWYQQTPGQGLQFLFEYFSETQRNKGNFPGRFSGRQFSNSRSEMNVSTLELGDSALYLCASSYRTASAYRYNEQFFGPGTRLTVL.

The sample holds a few counts of this clonotype. The V gene is TRBV27, the J gene TRBJ2-7; D gene ambiguous. Trimming shortened V by 0 bases and J by 5 bases, and 11 bases separated the two germline ends. The CDR3 totals 14 residues. The germline gives CDR1 MNHEY, CDR2 SMNVEV (reference sequence). The CDR3: CASSLSLGVHEQYF. The CDR3 DNA sequence: TGTGCCAGCAGTTTATCCCTAGGAGTTCACGAGCAGTACTTC.

This clonotype was detected many times. The genes are TRBV7-8 and TRBJ2-3, with D uncertain. V was trimmed by 8 bases and J by 2 bases, leaving 5 bases between them. The germline V gene has CDR1 SGHVS and CDR2 FQNEAQ. The CDR3 contains 11 residues. The CDR3 loop is CASRATDTQYF. The CDR3 nucleotides read TGTGCCAGCCGAGCCACAGATACGCAGTATTTT.

This clonotype has just a few counts. This chain joins TRBV6-2 or TRBV6-3 and TRBJ1-2; D is undetermined. The CDR3 covers 13 residues. Trimming removed 10 bases at V and 7 bases at J, with 19 bases between. CDR1 and CDR2 from the germline V gene are MNHEY and SVGEGT. The CDR3 bases are TGTGCCACCTCACCCGGGTCAGAGGCTGGCTACACCTTC. Encoded protein: CATSPGSEAGYTF.

The J gene is TRBJ2-1, the V gene TRBV24-1, with 8 bases identical to TRBD2. This CDR3 region has 14 residues. V shed 0 bases, J shed 7 bases, and the junction held 1 base outside the gene matches. Germline V gene sequence: CDR1 KGHDR, CDR2 SFDVKD. The CDR3 here is CATSDLGTRNEQFF. The CDR3 DNA reads TGTGCCACCAGTGATTTGGGGACTAGGAATGAGCAGTTCTTC.

CDR3 residues: CASSISADSYNEQFF. The CDR3 bases are TGTGCCAGTAGTATCTCGGCCGACTCCTACAATGAGCAGTTCTTC. The V gene is TRBV19, the J gene TRBJ2-1; no clear D gene. The germline V gene encodes CDR1 LNHDA and CDR2 SQIVND (reference sequence). Trimming took 3 bases from V and 0 from J, leaving 9 bases between them. This CDR3 spans 15 amino acids.

The chain combines TRBV6-2 or TRBV6-3 with TRBJ2-3, with D unclear. The CDR3 is 12 amino acids. V lost 1 base and J lost 6, with 5 bases in between. Germline CDR1 reads MNHEY; CDR2 reads SVGEGT. Here the CDR3 reads CASSYFWDTQYF. Here the CDR3 DNA reads TGTGCCAGCAGTTACTTCTGGGATACGCAGTATTTT.

In this sample, this clonotype turned up many times. The V call is TRBV7-8, the J call TRBJ2-1, with 7 bases fitting TRBD1. CDR1 SGHVS and CDR2 FQNEAQ come from the germline V gene. The CDR3 extends over 17 amino acids. The V and J ends lost 3 bases and 1 base, in that order; junction bases with no gene match: 9. The CDR3 DNA is TGTGCCAGCAGCTTTCCTAGACAGGGCCCTTCCTACAATGAGCAGTTCTTC. Its protein product is CASSFPRQGPSYNEQFF.

This clonotype has just one count. The rearrangement uses TRBV20-1 and TRBJ2-1; TRBD1 aligns across 7 bases. There are 14 residues in the CDR3. Germline lookup yields CDR1 DFQATT and CDR2 SNEGSKA (reference sequence). Unmatched junction bases numbered 3, after V lost 4 bases and J lost 0 bases. CDR3 DNA sequence: TGCAGTGCTAACGACAGGGCCTCCTACAATGAGCAGTTCTTC. The encoded protein is CSANDRASYNEQFF.

The chain carries TRBV2 and TRBJ2-5; TRBD2 aligns across 12 bases. The J segment lost 5 bases and the V segment lost 5 bases, leaving 9 bases of the junction unmatched. CDR1 is SNHLY and CDR2 is FYNNEI in the germline V gene. This CDR3 contains 16 residues. CDR3 residues: CASSLLTSGGVETQYF. CDR3 nucleotide sequence: TGTGCCAGCAGTCTCCTGACTAGCGGGGGTGTTGAGACCCAGTACTTC.